The 12 T cell receptor beta chains listed next were all sequenced from one sample in a study of T cells after yellow fever vaccination (dated by TCRdb to about 2019). The library relied on 5' RACE. Data came from an Illumina HiSeq 2500. The public reads were run again by TCRdb, first through fastp at Q25 and then through MiXCR, and only productive beta chains were kept. All rows with the same CDR3 protein become a single entry with the most common DNA and genes. Across this sample there are approximately 300,000 distinct CDR3 sequences, with about 6.9% seen only once. The ten largest clones represent 15% to 20% of the sample. In the paper's terms, the treatment or condition label means: live attenuated yellow fever vaccine strain. Source: PBMCs, taken approximately 40 days after the first yellow fever vaccination. The receptors were sampled from a man younger than 30 who received the YFV17D yellow fever vaccine.

The V call is TRBV6-5, the J call TRBJ1-2, with TRBD1 as a possible D gene (5 bases). The length of the CDR3 is 15 residues. V was clipped by 4 bases and J by 9 bases, with 21 bases between them. The germline V gene encodes CDR1 MNHEY and CDR2 SVGAGI. The CDR3 sequence is CASSSRGTAGRSYTF. The CDR3, as DNA: TGTGCCAGCAGTTCCCGGGGGACGGCGGGAAGGAGCTACACCTTC.

There are a few counts of this clonotype. V gene TRBV20-1 combines with J gene TRBJ1-2; no clear D gene. The CDR3 loop spans 14 amino acids. Germline V CDR1 and CDR2: DFQATT, SNEGSKA (reference sequence). With 0 bases removed from V and 3 bases from J, the gap between germline ends came to 11 bases. The CDR3 spells CSARDLAVYYGYTF. For the CDR3, the DNA is TGCAGTGCTAGAGATCTCGCGGTTTACTATGGCTACACCTTC.

This clonotype has ten or more counts. The chain uses TRBV29-1 and TRBJ1-1; D not resolved. This CDR3 has 13 residues. The germline V gene has CDR1 SQVTM and CDR2 ANQGSEA. The germline V and J ends were trimmed by 2 bases and 8 bases, with 15 bases remaining between them. CDR3 region: CSVESPLVEEAFF. CDR3 DNA: TGCAGCGTTGAATCTCCCCTGGTAGAAGAAGCTTTCTTT.

The rearrangement joins TRBV7-6 to TRBJ1-6; D is ambiguous. V was pared by 2 bases and J by 8 bases, with 7 bases between. The CDR3 is 13 residues long. Germline V gives CDR1 SGHVS, CDR2 FNYEAQ. The CDR3 is CASSLHGYSPLHF. CDR3 sequence (DNA): TGTGCCAGCAGCTTACACGGGTATTCACCCCTCCACTTT.

This clonotype occurred many times. The chain carries TRBV27 and TRBJ2-3; unclear D gene. Germline V gene lookup returns CDR1 MNHEY and CDR2 SMNVEV (reference sequence). V dropped 3 bases and J dropped 2 bases, with 6 bases sitting between them. The CDR3 sequence is 13 residues long. The CDR3: CASSFQVTDTQYF. CDR3 coding DNA: TGTGCCAGCAGTTTTCAAGTCACAGATACGCAGTATTTT.

This clonotype has just a few counts. The rearrangement uses TRBV12-3 or TRBV12-4 and TRBJ1-1, with D possibly TRBD1 on 5 matching bases. V was pared by 6 bases and J by 1 base, with 18 bases between. The CDR3 length is 16 residues. CDR3 bases: TGTGCCAGCAGCCGAGGGGAGGGGCGGGGGAACACTGAAGCTTTCTTT. It codes for CASSRGEGRGNTEAFF.

The chain couples TRBV11-2 to TRBJ1-5; the D is unclear. Trimming removed 5 bases at V and 0 bases at J, with 20 bases between. The germline CDR1 and CDR2 sequences are SGHAT and FQNNGV. The length of the CDR3 is 18 residues. The DNA of the CDR3 is TGTGCCAGCAGCGGGCCGCGGGAAGAAGCTTATAGCAATCAGCCCCAGCATTTT. It specifies CASSGPREEAYSNQPQHF.

This clonotype occurred a few times. The rearrangement links TRBV20-1 to TRBJ1-1; 8 positions match TRBD1. This CDR3 spans 14 amino acids. CDR1 and CDR2 from the germline V gene are DFQATT and SNEGSKA (reference sequence). V was clipped by 3 bases and J by 6 bases; unmatched bases: 9. The chain's CDR3 is CSASSGGLIAEAFF. The CDR3 DNA is TGCAGTGCTAGCTCAGGGGGCCTTATCGCTGAAGCTTTCTTT.

The chain uses TRBV10-3 and TRBJ2-7; TRBD2 might be the D (6 bases). The CDR3 sequence is 16 residues long. Germline V gene sequence: CDR1 ENHRY, CDR2 SYGVKD. V dropped 0 bases and J dropped 5 bases, with 17 bases sitting between them. This CDR3 reads CAISESIGGSTHEQYV. As DNA, the CDR3 is TGTGCCATCAGTGAGTCGATTGGGGGGTCAACCCACGAGCAGTACGTC.

This clonotype has at least ten counts. The chain combines TRBV5-5 with TRBJ2-1; D is possibly TRBD2 (6 bases). Germline values: CDR1 SGHKS, CDR2 YYEKEE (reference sequence). The CDR3 spans 16 residues. V was cut by 4 bases and J by 7 bases, with 21 bases left in between. CDR3 sequence reads: CASSPHFSGNLNEQFF. Here the CDR3 DNA reads TGTGCCAGCAGCCCCCACTTTAGCGGTAATCTTAATGAGCAGTTCTTC.

This chain uses TRBV19 with TRBJ1-4; no reliable D call. The germline CDR1 and CDR2 sequences are LNHDA and SQIVND (reference sequence). The CDR3 has 12 amino acids. Trimming pared 5 bases from V and 8 bases from J, leaving 9 bases between. CDR3 loop: CASSRVREKLFF. CDR3 in DNA: TGTGCCAGTAGTCGGGTACGCGAAAAACTGTTTTTT.

The V gene is TRBV15, the J gene TRBJ1-6; D not certain. The CDR3 has 14 residues. V was shortened by 0 bases and J by 7 bases, with 7 bases between the two germline ends. The germline V gene encodes CDR1 LNHNV and CDR2 YYDKDF (reference sequence). CDR3 amino acids: CATSRDSENSPLHF. The CDR3 DNA reads TGTGCCACCAGCAGAGATAGCGAGAATTCACCCCTCCACTTT.